One sample yielded the 16 T cell receptor beta chains listed below, sequenced in a study of T cell responses to AZD1222 COVID-19 vaccine. Profiled with immunoSEQ multiplex PCR; TCRdb holds only in-frame clones, not every one. Here the sample spans more than 150,000 clones, 85% to 90% being singletons. This specimen consisted of peripheral blood, obtained on day 0 of AZD1222 vaccination. The receptor source for this set is an adult in good health.

V gene TRBV2 combines with J gene TRBJ2-5; no definite D call. The CDR3 is 13 residues long. Germline V gene sequence: CDR1 SNHLY, CDR2 FYNNEI. V was pared by 3 bases and J by 2 bases, with 7 bases between. The CDR3 DNA reads as TGTGCCAGCAGTGATGGCCCTCAAGAGACCCAGTACTTC. Its protein product is CASSDGPQETQYF.

The V and J genes are TRBV2 and TRBJ1-2; a weak D match, TRBD1 (5 bases). The CDR3 contains 13 residues. Deletions cut 8 bases from V and 4 bases from J, with 14 bases between. CDR1 is SNHLY and CDR2 is FYNNEI in the germline V gene. CDR3 region: CASLSREGYGYTF. The CDR3 DNA follows: TGTGCCAGCCTCAGCAGGGAGGGCTATGGCTACACCTTC. Full variable domain (rest looked up from reference TRBV2 and TRBJ1-2): EPEVTQTPSHQVTQMGQEVILRCVPISNHLYFYWYRQILGQKVEFLVSFYNNEISEKSEIFDDQFSVERPDGSNFTLKIRSTKLEDSAMYFCASLSREGYGYTFGSGTRLTVV.

J is TRBJ2-7 and V is TRBV3-1 (or the pseudogene TRBV3-2); weak D call: TRBD2 (6 bases). The germline V and J ends were trimmed by 3 bases and 3 bases, with 6 bases remaining between them. This CDR3 is built from 12 residues. Germline CDR1 reads LGHDT; CDR2 reads YNNKEL (reference sequence). In DNA form, the CDR3 reads TGTGCCAGCAGCCAGGGGGGCTACGAGCAGTACTTC. It translates to CASSQGGYEQYF.

The rearrangement joins TRBV6-5 to TRBJ1-1, with D possibly being TRBD1 (5 bases). Germline CDR1 is MNHEY and CDR2 is SVGAGI. V dropped 2 bases and J dropped 0 bases, with 7 bases sitting between them. The CDR3 is made up of 14 amino acids. The chain's CDR3 is CASSYNRMNTEAFF. The CDR3 DNA follows: TGTGCCAGCAGTTACAACAGGATGAACACTGAAGCTTTCTTT.

V gene TRBV19 combines with J gene TRBJ2-1; 9 nucleotides agree with TRBD2. J lost 6 bases, V lost 3 bases, and 6 bases had no gene match. CDR3 length: 15 amino acids. CDR1 and CDR2 from the germline V gene are LNHDA and SQIVND (reference sequence). CDR3 DNA sequence: TGTGCCAGTAGTATCTTGACTAGCGGTACCAATGAGCAGTTCTTC. It yields the protein CASSILTSGTNEQFF.

The V and J genes are TRBV11-2 and TRBJ1-2; D gene unclear. The CDR3 covers 14 residues. Trimming removed 0 bases from V and 4 bases from J, with 9 bases in between. The germline CDR1 and CDR2 sequences are SGHAT and FQNNGV. CDR3 residues: CASSLDGIAYGYTF. The CDR3 DNA is TGTGCCAGCAGCTTAGATGGGATAGCCTATGGCTACACCTTC.

This clone appeared once. The chain couples TRBV6-6 to TRBJ1-3; D unresolved. The CDR3 contains 13 residues. Trimming left V 7 bases short and J 4 bases short, with 11 bases between. Germline assignment: CDR1 MNHNY and CDR2 SVGAGI (reference sequence). CDR3 loop: CASNQQTGNTIYF. The CDR3 DNA sequence: TGTGCCAGCAATCAACAGACAGGAAACACCATATATTTT.

This rearrangement joins TRBV9 to TRBJ2-5, with 13 bases lining up with TRBD2. V lost 3 bases to trimming and J lost 5 bases; unmatched junction nucleotides: 7. The germline V gene encodes CDR1 SGDLS and CDR2 YYNGEE. The CDR3 has 16 residues. CDR3 amino acids: CASSGTSGSWGETQYF. The CDR3 nucleotides are TGTGCCAGCAGCGGGACTAGCGGGAGCTGGGGGGAGACCCAGTACTTC.

The rearrangement links TRBV7-2 to TRBJ1-1; D is unresolved. In germline, CDR1 is SGHTA, CDR2 FQGNSA. V lost 0 bases and J lost 9, with 14 bases in between. CDR3 length equals 14 residues. CDR3: CASSLANTNSKAFF. The CDR3 region has the DNA TGTGCCAGCAGCTTAGCCAATACAAACAGTAAAGCTTTCTTT.

The V gene is TRBV30, the J gene TRBJ1-2; the match to TRBD1 covers 8 bases. The CDR3 consists of 15 residues. The V gene's germline CDR1 is GTSNPN and CDR2 SVGIG (reference sequence). V dropped 1 base and J dropped 4; count of bases not matched to a gene: 8. The CDR3: CAWSEGQARIYGYTF. The DNA of the CDR3 is TGTGCCTGGAGTGAGGGACAGGCGAGGATCTATGGCTACACCTTC.

The V call is TRBV6-5, the J call TRBJ2-7; 11 nucleotides line up with TRBD2. This CDR3 has 15 residues. Germline V gene sequence: CDR1 MNHEY, CDR2 SVGAGI. Trimming at V came to 6 bases and at J to 3 bases, leaving 7 bases not matched to a gene. The chain's CDR3 is CASRTTSGSVYEQYF. As DNA, the CDR3 is TGTGCCAGCAGAACTACTAGCGGGAGTGTCTACGAGCAGTACTTC.

This chain joins TRBV19 and TRBJ1-2; 7 positions match TRBD1. V lost 10 bases, J lost 4 bases, and 9 bases stayed unmatched. The CDR3 has 13 amino acids. The germline CDR1 and CDR2 sequences are LNHDA and SQIVND (reference sequence). The CDR3 is CATMPTGVYGYTF. The DNA for the CDR3 is TGTGCCACCATGCCAACAGGGGTCTATGGCTACACCTTC.

J is TRBJ2-1 and V is TRBV2; TRBD2 matches at 8 bases. This CDR3 is built from 15 residues. From germline, CDR1 is SNHLY and CDR2 FYNNEI. The J segment lost 3 bases and the V segment lost 10 bases, leaving 11 bases of the junction unmatched. CDR3 loop: CATPTLSGDYNEQFF. DNA of the CDR3: TGTGCCACCCCAACCCTTAGCGGGGACTACAATGAGCAGTTCTTC.

This chain joins TRBV28 and TRBJ1-5; D is undetermined. Deletions cut 6 bases from V and 0 bases from J, with 12 bases between. This CDR3 comprises 15 residues. CDR1 and CDR2 from the germline V gene are MDHEN and SYDVKM. CDR3 sequence: CASSPREGSNQPQHF. For the CDR3, the DNA is TGTGCCAGCAGCCCCCGGGAGGGTAGCAATCAGCCCCAGCATTTT.

V gene TRBV30 combines with J gene TRBJ2-3, with 8 bases aligning to TRBD2. This CDR3 contains 15 residues. Per germline, CDR1 GTSNPN and CDR2 SVGIG (reference sequence). Trimming removed 3 bases from V and 2 bases from J; junction bases left unmatched: 7. The CDR3 DNA sequence: TGTGCCTGGAGAGAGGCGGGAGGTGTCACAGATACGCAGTATTTT. Translating gives CAWREAGGVTDTQYF.

This clone has only one observation. J is TRBJ2-1 and V is TRBV2, with D possibly matching TRBD1 (6 bases). V lost 6 bases to trimming and J lost 7 bases, with 10 bases between them. The germline V gene has CDR1 SNHLY and CDR2 FYNNEI. The CDR3 is 12 amino acids. The CDR3 region has the DNA TGTGCCAGCAGGGAGCAGGGGAATGAGCAGTTCTTC. Encoded protein: CASREQGNEQFF.